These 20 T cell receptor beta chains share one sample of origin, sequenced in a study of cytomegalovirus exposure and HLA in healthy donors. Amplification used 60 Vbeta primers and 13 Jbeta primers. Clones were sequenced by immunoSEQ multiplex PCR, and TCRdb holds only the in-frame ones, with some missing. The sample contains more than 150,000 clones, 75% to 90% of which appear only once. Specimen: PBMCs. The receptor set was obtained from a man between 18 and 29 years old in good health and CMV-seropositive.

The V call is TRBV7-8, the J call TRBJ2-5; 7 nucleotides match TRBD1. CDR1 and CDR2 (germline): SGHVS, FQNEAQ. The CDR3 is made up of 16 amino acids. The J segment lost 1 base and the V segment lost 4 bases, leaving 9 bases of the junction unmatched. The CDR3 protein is CASSSKGQLTQETQYF. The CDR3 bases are TGTGCCAGCAGCTCCAAGGGACAGCTAACCCAAGAGACCCAGTACTTC.

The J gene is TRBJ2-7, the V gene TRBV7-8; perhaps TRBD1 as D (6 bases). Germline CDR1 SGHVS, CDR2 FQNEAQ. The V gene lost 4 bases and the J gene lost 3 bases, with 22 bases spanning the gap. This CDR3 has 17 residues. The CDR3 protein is CASSSTRGGKGVYEQYF. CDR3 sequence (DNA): TGTGCCAGCAGCTCCACCCGAGGGGGTAAAGGTGTCTACGAGCAGTACTTC.

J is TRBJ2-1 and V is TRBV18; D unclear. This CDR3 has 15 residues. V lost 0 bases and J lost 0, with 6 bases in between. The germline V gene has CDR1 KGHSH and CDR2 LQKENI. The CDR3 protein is CASSPPVSSYNEQFF. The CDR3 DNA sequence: TGTGCCAGCTCACCACCAGTGAGCTCCTACAATGAGCAGTTCTTC. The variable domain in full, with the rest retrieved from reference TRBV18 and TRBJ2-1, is NAGVMQNPRHLVRRRGQEARLRCSPMKGHSHVYWYRQLPEEGLKFMVYLQKENIIDESGMPKERFSAEFPKEGPSILRIQQVVRGDSAAYFCASSPPVSSYNEQFFGPGTRLTVL.

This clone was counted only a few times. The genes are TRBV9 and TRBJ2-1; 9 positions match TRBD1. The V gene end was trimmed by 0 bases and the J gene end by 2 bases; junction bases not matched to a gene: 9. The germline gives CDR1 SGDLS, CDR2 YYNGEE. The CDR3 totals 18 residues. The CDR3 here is CASSVGDREKIPYNEQFF. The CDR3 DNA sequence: TGTGCCAGCAGCGTAGGGGACAGGGAGAAAATCCCCTACAATGAGCAGTTCTTC.

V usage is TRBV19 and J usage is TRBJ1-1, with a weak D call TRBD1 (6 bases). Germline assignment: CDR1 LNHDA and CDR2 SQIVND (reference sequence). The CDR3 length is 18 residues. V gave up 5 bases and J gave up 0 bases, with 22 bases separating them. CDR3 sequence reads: CASSARYREPIMNTEAFF. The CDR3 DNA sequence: TGTGCCAGTAGTGCTAGATACAGGGAACCTATAATGAACACTGAAGCTTTCTTT.

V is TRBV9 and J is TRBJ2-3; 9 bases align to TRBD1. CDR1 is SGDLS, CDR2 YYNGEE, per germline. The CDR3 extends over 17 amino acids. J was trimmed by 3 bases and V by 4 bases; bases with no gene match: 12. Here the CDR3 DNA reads TGTGCCAGCAGCCCAACCGGGACAGGGTCCCTTACAGATACGCAGTATTTT. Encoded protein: CASSPTGTGSLTDTQYF.

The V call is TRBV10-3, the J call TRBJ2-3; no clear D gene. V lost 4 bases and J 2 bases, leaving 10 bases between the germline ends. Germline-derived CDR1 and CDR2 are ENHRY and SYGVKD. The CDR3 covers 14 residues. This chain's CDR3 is CAISVGVHTDTQYF. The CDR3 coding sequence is TGTGCCATCAGTGTCGGAGTACACACAGATACGCAGTATTTT.

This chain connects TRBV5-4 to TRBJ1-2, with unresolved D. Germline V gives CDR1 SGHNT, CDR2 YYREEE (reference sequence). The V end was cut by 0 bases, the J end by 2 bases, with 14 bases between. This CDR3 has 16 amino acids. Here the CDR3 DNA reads TGTGCCAGCAGCTTGGAGGAGGGTATAATGAACTATGGCTACACCTTC. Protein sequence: CASSLEEGIMNYGYTF.

The CDR3 loop is CASSPRQGSPNAETQYF. Written as DNA, the CDR3 is TGTGCCAGCAGCCCCAGACAGGGATCCCCTAATGCGGAGACCCAGTACTTC. V and J are TRBV7-9 and TRBJ2-5; 7 bases are shared with TRBD1. This CDR3 has 17 residues. With V trimmed by 5 bases and J by 5 bases, 17 bases remained unmatched. Per the germline V gene, CDR1 is SEHNR and CDR2 is FQNEAQ (reference sequence).

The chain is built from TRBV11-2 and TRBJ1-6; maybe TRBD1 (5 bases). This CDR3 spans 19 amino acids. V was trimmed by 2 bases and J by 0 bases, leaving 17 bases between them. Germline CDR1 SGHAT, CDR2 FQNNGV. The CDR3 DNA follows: TGTGCCAGCAGCTTAAGGGGCGGACCCTCGAGCTCCTATAATTCACCCCTCCACTTT. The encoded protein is CASSLRGGPSSSYNSPLHF.

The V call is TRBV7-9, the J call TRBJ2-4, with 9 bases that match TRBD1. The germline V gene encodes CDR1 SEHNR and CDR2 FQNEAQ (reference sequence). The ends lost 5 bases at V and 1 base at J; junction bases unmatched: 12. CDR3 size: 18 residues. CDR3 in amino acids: CASSGDRAGRLAKNIQYF. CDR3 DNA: TGTGCCAGCAGCGGGGACAGGGCTGGGCGTTTGGCCAAAAACATTCAGTACTTC.

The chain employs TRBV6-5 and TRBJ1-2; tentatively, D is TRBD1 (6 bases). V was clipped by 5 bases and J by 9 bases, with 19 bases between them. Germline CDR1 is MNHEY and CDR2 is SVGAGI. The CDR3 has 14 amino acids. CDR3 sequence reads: CASSLIGGGRSYTF. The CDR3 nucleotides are TGTGCCAGCAGTCTTATCGGGGGGGGCAGGAGCTACACCTTC.

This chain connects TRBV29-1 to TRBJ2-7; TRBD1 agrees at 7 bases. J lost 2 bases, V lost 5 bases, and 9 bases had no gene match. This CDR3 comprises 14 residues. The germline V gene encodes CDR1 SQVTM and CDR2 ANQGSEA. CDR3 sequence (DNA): TGCAGCGTTCAGGGGGTAGACTGGACCTACGAGCAGTACTTC. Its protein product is CSVQGVDWTYEQYF.

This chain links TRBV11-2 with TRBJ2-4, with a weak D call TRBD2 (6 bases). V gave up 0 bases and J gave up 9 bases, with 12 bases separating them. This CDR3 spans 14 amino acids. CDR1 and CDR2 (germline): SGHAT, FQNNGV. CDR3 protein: CASSLESRGGIQYF. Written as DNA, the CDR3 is TGTGCCAGCAGCTTAGAGAGTAGGGGAGGCATTCAGTACTTC.

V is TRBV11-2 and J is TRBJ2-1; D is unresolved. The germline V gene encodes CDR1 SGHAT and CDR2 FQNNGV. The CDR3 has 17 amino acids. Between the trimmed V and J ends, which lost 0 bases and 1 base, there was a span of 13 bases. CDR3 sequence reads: CASSLELAPSSYNEQFF. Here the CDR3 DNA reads TGTGCCAGCAGCTTAGAGTTAGCCCCCAGTTCCTACAATGAGCAGTTCTTC.

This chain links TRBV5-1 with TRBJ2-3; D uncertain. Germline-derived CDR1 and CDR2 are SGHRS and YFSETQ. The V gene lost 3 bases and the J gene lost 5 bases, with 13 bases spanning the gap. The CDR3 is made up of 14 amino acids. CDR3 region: CASSSDSPGDTQYF. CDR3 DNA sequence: TGCGCCAGCAGCTCTGACTCTCCCGGAGATACGCAGTATTTT.

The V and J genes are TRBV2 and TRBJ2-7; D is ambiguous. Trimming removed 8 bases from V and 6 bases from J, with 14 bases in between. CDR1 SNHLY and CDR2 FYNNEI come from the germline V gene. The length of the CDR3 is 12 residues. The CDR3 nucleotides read TGTGCCAGCGGGCTTTCCCTCGCCGAGCAGTACTTC. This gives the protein CASGLSLAEQYF.

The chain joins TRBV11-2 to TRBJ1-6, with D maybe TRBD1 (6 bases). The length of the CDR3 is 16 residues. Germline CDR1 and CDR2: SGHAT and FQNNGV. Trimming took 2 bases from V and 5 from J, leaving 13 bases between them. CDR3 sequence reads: CASSLLGQGNNSPLHF. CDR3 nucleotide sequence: TGTGCCAGCAGCTTACTAGGGCAGGGGAATAATTCACCCCTCCACTTT.

The CDR3 here is CASSPRDRVYEQYF. The CDR3 DNA is TGTGCCAGCTCACCTCGGGACAGGGTCTACGAGCAGTACTTC. This chain connects TRBV18 to TRBJ2-7; 9 bases are shared with TRBD1. The CDR3 length is 14 residues. Trimming cost V 3 bases and J 3 bases; bases outside gene matches: 3. From germline, CDR1 is KGHSH and CDR2 LQKENI. Drawing the rest from reference TRBV18 and TRBJ2-7, the complete variable domain is NAGVMQNPRHLVRRRGQEARLRCSPMKGHSHVYWYRQLPEEGLKFMVYLQKENIIDESGMPKERFSAEFPKEGPSILRIQQVVRGDSAAYFCASSPRDRVYEQYFGPGTRLTVT.

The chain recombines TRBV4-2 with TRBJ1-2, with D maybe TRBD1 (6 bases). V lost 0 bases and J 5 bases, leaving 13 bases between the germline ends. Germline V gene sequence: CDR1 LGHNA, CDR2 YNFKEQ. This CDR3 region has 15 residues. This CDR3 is CASSQDRTAPYGYTF. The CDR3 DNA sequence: TGTGCCAGCAGCCAAGATAGGACAGCTCCATATGGCTACACCTTC.